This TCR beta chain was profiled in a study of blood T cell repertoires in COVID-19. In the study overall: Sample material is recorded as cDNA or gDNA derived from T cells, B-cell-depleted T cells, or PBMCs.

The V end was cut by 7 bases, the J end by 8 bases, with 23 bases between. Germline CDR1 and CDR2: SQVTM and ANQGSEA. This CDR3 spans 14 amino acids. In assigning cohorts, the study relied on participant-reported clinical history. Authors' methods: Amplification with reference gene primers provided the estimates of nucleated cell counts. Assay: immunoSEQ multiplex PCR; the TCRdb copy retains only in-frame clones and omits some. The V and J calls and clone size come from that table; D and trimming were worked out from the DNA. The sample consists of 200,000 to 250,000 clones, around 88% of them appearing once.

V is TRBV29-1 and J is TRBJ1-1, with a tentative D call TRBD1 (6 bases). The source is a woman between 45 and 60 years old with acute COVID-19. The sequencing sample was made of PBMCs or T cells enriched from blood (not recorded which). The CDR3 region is CSGTGGARGNEAFF. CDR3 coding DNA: TGCAGCGGCACAGGCGGCGCAAGGGGGAACGAAGCTTTCTTT. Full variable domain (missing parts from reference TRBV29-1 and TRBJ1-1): SAVISQKPSRDICQRGTSLTIQCQVDSQVTMMFWYRQQPGQSLTLIATANQGSEATYESGFVIDKFPISRPNLTFSTLTVSNMSPEDSSIYLCSGTGGARGNEAFFGQGTRLTVV.